This passage covers 14 T cell receptor beta chains from one sample sequenced in a study of identical twins (dated by TCRdb to the mid-2010s). Libraries were constructed by 5' RACE. The instrument given in TCRdb is Illumina HiSeq 2000. TCRdb cleaned the public reads at Q25 with fastp, built clones with MiXCR and kept in-frame beta chains. Identical CDR3 protein sequences are pooled into one entry, listed with their most common genes and DNA. Here the sample has a few hundred thousand distinct CDR3 sequences; 9.5% to 10% occur a single time. The ten largest clones capture 2.5% to 3.5% of the sample. These data were also filed under a second study, of yellow fever vaccine responses in identical twins.

The sequenced sample was PBMCs. The receptors derive from a woman aged 18-30 years in good health.

This clonotype was detected only a few times. The rearrangement uses TRBV4-1 and TRBJ2-7; 7 bases agree with TRBD2. The germline gives CDR1 MGHRA, CDR2 YSYEKL. The CDR3 is 15 residues long. The ends lost 0 bases at V and 3 bases at J; junction bases unmatched: 5. This CDR3 is CASSQDGWEGYEQYF. The CDR3 coding sequence is TGCGCCAGCAGCCAAGACGGGTGGGAGGGCTACGAGCAGTACTTC.

This clonotype was counted only a few times. The chain is built from TRBV7-9 and TRBJ2-3, with D possibly being TRBD1 or TRBD2 (5 bases each). The V gene lost 5 bases and the J gene lost 5 bases, with 14 bases spanning the gap. The CDR3 runs to 14 residues. The germline CDR1 and CDR2 sequences are SEHNR and FQNEAQ (reference sequence). CDR3 sequence: CASSLGQGVDTQYF. CDR3 nucleotides: TGTGCCAGCAGCCTGGGGCAGGGAGTAGATACGCAGTATTTT.

In its sample, this clonotype was seen a few times. The chain is built from TRBV12-3 or TRBV12-4 and TRBJ1-5; no clear D. The CDR3 is 13 residues long. V was shortened by 5 bases and J by 9 bases, with 14 bases between the two germline ends. In DNA form, the CDR3 reads TGTGCCAGCAGTACCTCACCGGAGAGGCCCCAGCATTTT. This translates into CASSTSPERPQHF.

This clonotype showed up just a few times. This chain joins TRBV20-1 and TRBJ1-3; D is possibly TRBD1 (5 bases). CDR3 size: 15 residues. Germline V gene lookup returns CDR1 DFQATT and CDR2 SNEGSKA (reference sequence). V lost 1 base, J lost 7 bases, and 17 bases lay in between. In nucleotides, the CDR3 is TGCAGTGCTAGAGTCGGGGCCAGGGCGTCTAACACCATATATTTT. Translation: CSARVGARASNTIYF.

This chain links TRBV28 with TRBJ1-6; D is unclear. Per the germline V gene, CDR1 is MDHEN and CDR2 is SYDVKM. The V gene lost 6 bases and the J gene lost 5 bases, with 14 bases spanning the gap. There are 15 residues in the CDR3. CDR3 in amino acids: CASSRMGNHNSPLHF. The CDR3 region has the DNA TGTGCCAGCAGCCGGATGGGTAACCATAATTCACCCCTCCACTTT.

This rearrangement joins TRBV6-1 to TRBJ1-6, with TRBD1 as a possible D gene (6 bases). V was trimmed by 6 bases and J by 5 bases, leaving 14 bases between them. The CDR3 spans 15 residues. Germline V gene sequence: CDR1 MNHNS, CDR2 SASEGT. DNA of the CDR3: TGTGCCAGCAGCCTTGGACAGAATCATAATTCACCCCTCCACTTT. As protein: CASSLGQNHNSPLHF.

The chain combines TRBV28 with TRBJ2-7; 7 bases map to TRBD1. The V gene end was trimmed by 4 bases and the J gene end by 4 bases; junction bases not matched to a gene: 16. The germline gives CDR1 MDHEN, CDR2 SYDVKM. This CDR3 has 17 amino acids. This chain's CDR3 is CASSSPSHRGISYEQYF. In DNA form, the CDR3 reads TGTGCCAGCAGTTCCCCATCTCACAGGGGAATTTCATACGAGCAGTACTTC. Using reference TRBV28 and TRBJ2-7 for the parts outside the CDR3, the full variable domain is DVKVTQSSRYLVKRTGEKVFLECVQDMDHENMFWYRQDPGLGLRLIYFSYDVKMKEKGDIPEGYSVSREKKERFSLILESASTNQTSMYLCASSSPSHRGISYEQYFGPGTRLTVT.

There are many counts of this clonotype. The rearrangement joins TRBV10-3 to TRBJ2-3; 7 nucleotides line up with TRBD2. The ends lost 2 bases at V and 4 bases at J; junction bases unmatched: 3. CDR3 length: 14 residues. Germline V gene sequence: CDR1 ENHRY, CDR2 SYGVKD. This CDR3 is CAISEAAGADTQYF. The CDR3 DNA follows: TGTGCCATCAGTGAGGCCGCGGGAGCAGATACGCAGTATTTT.

The sample holds many counts of this clonotype. V is TRBV28 and J is TRBJ2-2; unclear D gene. The germline V gene has CDR1 MDHEN and CDR2 SYDVKM. The CDR3 totals 12 residues. With 2 bases removed from V and 5 bases from J, the gap between germline ends came to 3 bases. CDR3 nucleotides: TGTGCCAGCAGTTTAAGGACCGGGGAGCTGTTTTTT. Translating it yields CASSLRTGELFF.

The sample holds a few counts of this clonotype. The rearrangement joins TRBV6-4 to TRBJ2-1; D remains ambiguous. Trimming took 2 bases from V and 4 from J, leaving 9 bases between them. The CDR3 loop spans 14 amino acids. Germline V gene sequence: CDR1 MRHNA, CDR2 SNTAGT. The CDR3 here is CASSDSESYNEQFF. The CDR3 nucleotides are TGTGCCAGCAGTGACAGCGAGAGTTACAATGAGCAGTTCTTC.

J is TRBJ2-7 and V is TRBV18; D perhaps matches TRBD2 (5 bases). This CDR3 contains 13 residues. Trimming left V 3 bases short and J 8 bases short, with 14 bases between. Germline V gene lookup returns CDR1 KGHSH and CDR2 LQKENI. CDR3 DNA sequence: TGTGCCAGCTCACCGAGTCCAGCGGCCCAGCAGTACTTC. This encodes CASSPSPAAQQYF.

Ten or more counts support this clonotype. The V gene is TRBV5-1, the J gene TRBJ2-1; 7 nucleotides match TRBD2. V shed 0 bases, J shed 2 bases, and the junction held 5 bases outside the gene matches. The CDR3 length is 16 residues. Germline V gene data show CDR1 as SGHRS and CDR2 as YFSETQ. The chain's CDR3 is CASSLDGGGTYNEQFF. The DNA for the CDR3 is TGCGCCAGCAGCTTGGATGGGGGGGGGACCTACAATGAGCAGTTCTTC.

The genes are TRBV27 and TRBJ2-1, with 9 positions matching TRBD1. CDR1 is MNHEY, CDR2 SMNVEV, per germline (reference sequence). This CDR3 spans 12 amino acids. J gave up 6 bases and V 10 bases, and 4 bases lay outside the gene matches. This CDR3 reads CATSTGGNEQFF. For the CDR3, the DNA is TGTGCCACCTCGACAGGGGGCAATGAGCAGTTCTTC.

The rearrangement joins TRBV25-1 to TRBJ2-2; D unclear. The germline V and J ends were trimmed by 3 bases and 4 bases, with 9 bases remaining between them. This CDR3 contains 14 residues. Germline CDR1 reads MGHDK; CDR2 reads SYGVNS. In DNA, the CDR3 is TGTGCCAGCAGTGACCTTAGAGCCACCGGGGAGCTGTTTTTT. This translates into CASSDLRATGELFF.